This T cell receptor (beta chain) came from a study of T cell responses to AZD1222 COVID-19 vaccine. Germline V gene lookup returns CDR1 SGHTS and CDR2 YDEGEE. The CDR3 runs 15 residues. V lost 4 bases, J lost 5 bases, and 19 bases lay in between. Assay used: immunoSEQ multiplex PCR; TCRdb lists only in-frame clones, some missing. The sample has 180,000 or so clones, 85% to 90% seen once. Findings and limits, study-wide: Across the whole spike, CD4 TCRs peaked at regions 160-218 and 743-854. The reported proportion of spike-specific TCRs targeting unmutated variant regions was nearly half. Only a handful of AZD1222 recipients, several in all, had baseline seropositivity.

On this clone itself: Its cognate antigen is unknown.

Second-dose intervals near 4 or 12 weeks were combined. The clonotype originates from an adult who received the AZD1222 COVID-19 vaccine. The V and J genes are TRBV5-8 and TRBJ2-7, with D tentatively TRBD1 or TRBD2 (5 bases each). The source was peripheral blood, collected 28 days after the second AZD1222 dose. CDR3 sequence (DNA): TGTGCCAGCAGCCACCAAAGCGGCCCCAGGGACGAGCAGTACTTC. This translates into CASSHQSGPRDEQYF.